The 20 T cell receptor beta chains reported below all come from one sample, sequenced in a study of shared clonotypes between healthy human individuals. Profiled with immunoSEQ multiplex PCR; TCRdb holds only in-frame clones, not every one. Here the sample spans about half a million clones, approximately 79% being singletons. Sequences were obtained from PBMCs. These receptors came from a woman between 40 and 55 years old in good health. Some clones in this sample may be carry-over from other donors' samples.

The chain has TRBV27 and TRBJ1-4; D remains unclear. Germline lookup yields CDR1 MNHEY and CDR2 SMNVEV (reference sequence). The ends were cut back, 0 bases at V and 2 bases at J, with 10 bases in the middle. CDR3 length: 16 residues. This chain's CDR3 is CASSLSIASTNEKLFF. CDR3 nucleotides: TGTGCCAGCAGTTTATCGATCGCTAGCACTAATGAAAAACTGTTTTTT.

Many counts were recorded for this clone. This chain links TRBV6-1 with TRBJ1-3; D possibly corresponds to TRBD1 (5 bases). Germline assignment: CDR1 MNHNS and CDR2 SASEGT. This CDR3 comprises 15 residues. V was cut by 4 bases and J by 1 base, with 11 bases left in between. The DNA for the CDR3 is TGTGCCAGCAGTGGGGGGATCGCGTCTGGAAACACCATATATTTT. It codes for CASSGGIASGNTIYF.

The chain joins TRBV7-9 to TRBJ2-5; D could derive from TRBD1 or TRBD2 (6 bases each). CDR1 is SEHNR, CDR2 FQNEAQ, per germline (reference sequence). The V end was cut by 1 base, the J end by 11 bases, with 14 bases between. The CDR3 sequence is 13 residues long. CDR3 sequence (DNA): TGTGCCAGCAGCTTAGGAGGGGGGTTAGAGCAGTACTTC. Its protein is CASSLGGGLEQYF. The full variable domain, its missing parts supplied by reference TRBV7-9 and TRBJ2-5, is DTGVSQNPRHKITKRGQNVTFRCDPISEHNRLYWYRQTLGQGPEFLTYFQNEAQLEKSRLLSDRFSAERPKGSFSTLEIQRTEQGDSAMYLCASSLGGGLEQYFGPGTRLLVL.

This clone was counted a single time. V gene TRBV5-1 combines with J gene TRBJ2-5, with D unclear. Germline lookup yields CDR1 SGHRS and CDR2 YFSETQ. The length of the CDR3 is 14 residues. Trimming removed 2 bases at V and 3 bases at J, with 11 bases between. The CDR3 bases are TGCGCCAGCAGCTTTCAACTGACCGAAGAGACCCAGTACTTC. This translates into CASSFQLTEETQYF.

The chain joins TRBV19 to TRBJ2-7, with 7 bases matching TRBD1. Trimming at V came to 5 bases and at J to 3 bases, leaving 4 bases not matched to a gene. The germline CDR1 and CDR2 sequences are LNHDA and SQIVND (reference sequence). The length of the CDR3 is 13 residues. The DNA for the CDR3 is TGTGCCAGTAGTCGACAGGGCCTCTACGAGCAGTACTTC. It translates to CASSRQGLYEQYF. The full variable domain, its missing parts supplied by reference TRBV19 and TRBJ2-7, is DGGITQSPKYLFRKEGQNVTLSCEQNLNHDAMYWYRQDPGQGLRLIYYSQIVNDFQKGDIAEGYSVSREKKESFPLTVTSAQKNPTAFYLCASSRQGLYEQYFGPGTRLTVT.

There are a few counts of this clone. The gene calls are TRBV30 and TRBJ2-5; maybe TRBD1 (6 bases). The J call may be faulty, since TRBJ2-7 better matches the DNA end. This CDR3 is 12 amino acids long. Germline loops: CDR1 GTSNPN, CDR2 SVGIG (reference sequence). DNA of the CDR3: TGTGCCTCAAGGACAGCATGGTACGAGCAGTACTTC. This sequence encodes CASRTAWYEQYF.

The chain joins TRBV9 to TRBJ2-7; possibly TRBD2 for D (5 bases). The germline V gene has CDR1 SGDLS and CDR2 YYNGEE. This CDR3 has 14 residues. The germline V and J ends were trimmed by 3 bases and 2 bases, with 12 bases remaining between them. CDR3 nucleotides: TGTGCCAGCAGCGCCTTGCGGGTTACCTACGAGCAGTACTTC. It encodes CASSALRVTYEQYF.

On this clone itself: The junction departs from germline at one end; a sequencing error may be responsible. The rearrangement joins TRBV19 to TRBJ1-1; D gene unclear. The CDR3 contains 13 residues. The V gene's germline CDR1 is LNHDA and CDR2 SQIVND (reference sequence). The CDR3 DNA is TGTGCCAGTCTCCAACTGGGCAACACTGGAGCTTTCTTT. This sequence encodes CASLQLGNTGAFF.

This sequence joins TRBV4-1 and TRBJ1-2, with D perhaps TRBD1 (6 bases). This CDR3 is built from 16 residues. With 3 bases removed from V and 4 bases from J, the gap between germline ends came to 18 bases. Germline CDR1 reads MGHRA; CDR2 reads YSYEKL. CDR3 loop: CASSQDATGEAYGYTF. In DNA, the CDR3 is TGCGCCAGCAGCCAGGACGCGACAGGAGAGGCCTATGGCTACACCTTC.

This chain's CDR3 is CASSPGTGGNYGYTF. CDR3 in DNA: TGTGCCAGCTCACCCGGGACAGGGGGTAACTATGGCTACACCTTC. The chain carries TRBV18 and TRBJ1-2; 11 positions match TRBD1. Losses at the gene ends were 3 bases for V and 1 base for J; bases not matched to a gene: 1. Germline CDR1 reads KGHSH; CDR2 reads LQKENI. The CDR3 totals 15 residues.

In DNA, the CDR3 is TGTGCCAGCACCCTTAGCCAGGTTAACGAGCAGTACTTC. This sequence encodes CASTLSQVNEQYF. The chain has TRBV11-2 and TRBJ2-7; D unresolved. V gave up 7 bases and J gave up 5 bases, with 15 bases separating them. This CDR3 comprises 13 residues. In germline, CDR1 is SGHAT, CDR2 FQNNGV.

The chain combines TRBV10-3 with TRBJ2-5, with TRBD1 matching over 9 bases. Germline-derived CDR1 and CDR2 are ENHRY and SYGVKD. Trimming at V came to 2 bases and at J to 5 bases, leaving 6 bases not matched to a gene. The CDR3 extends over 15 amino acids. The CDR3 here is CAISEQDRGGETQYF. For the CDR3, the DNA is TGTGCCATCAGTGAGCAAGACAGGGGGGGGGAGACCCAGTACTTC.

The chain couples TRBV28 to TRBJ2-5, with a tentative D call TRBD1 (6 bases). The germline V gene has CDR1 MDHEN and CDR2 SYDVKM. This CDR3 comprises 13 residues. The germline V and J ends were trimmed by 5 bases and 4 bases, with 11 bases remaining between them. The CDR3 DNA follows: TGTGCCAGCAGTGATCAGGGGCGAGAGACCCAGTACTTC. Translated, it gives CASSDQGRETQYF.

The V call is TRBV6-1, the J call TRBJ2-7; the D is unclear. The CDR3 extends over 11 amino acids. With 3 bases removed from V and 4 bases from J, the gap between germline ends came to 4 bases. From germline, CDR1 is MNHNS and CDR2 SASEGT. In DNA, the CDR3 is TGTGCCAGCAGTGACATATACGAGCAGTACTTC. Translating it yields CASSDIYEQYF.

CDR3 sequence reads: CASSKGQGGYTF. CDR3 sequence (DNA): TGTGCCAGCAGCAAGGGACAGGGGGGCTACACCTTC. V usage is TRBV9 and J usage is TRBJ1-2; 10 bases agree with TRBD1. The CDR3 extends over 12 amino acids. Per germline, CDR1 SGDLS and CDR2 YYNGEE. V was clipped by 4 bases and J by 8 bases; unmatched bases: 2.

This rearrangement joins TRBV5-1 to TRBJ1-4; D is perhaps TRBD1 (5 bases). The length of the CDR3 is 18 residues. Looked up from germline, CDR1 is SGHRS and CDR2 is YFSETQ. The V gene lost 1 base and the J gene lost 5 bases, with 21 bases spanning the gap. CDR3: CASSLRPPGQGWNEKLFF. For the CDR3, the DNA is TGCGCCAGCAGCTTGCGCCCCCCTGGGCAGGGCTGGAATGAAAAACTGTTTTTT.

This chain joins TRBV6-1 and TRBJ1-1, with D uncertain. With 2 bases removed from V and 1 base from J, the gap between germline ends came to 8 bases. The germline V gene encodes CDR1 MNHNS and CDR2 SASEGT. The CDR3 is 14 residues long. DNA of the CDR3: TGTGCCAGCAGTGAACTCCTACAGAACACTGAAGCTTTCTTT. It encodes CASSELLQNTEAFF.

The DNA for the CDR3 is TGTGCCATCAGTGATCTGGCGGGCAGCTCCTACAATGAGCAGTTCTTC. As protein: CAISDLAGSSYNEQFF. This chain connects TRBV10-3 to TRBJ2-1, with D tentatively TRBD2 (5 bases). The CDR3 extends over 16 amino acids. Trimming took off 3 bases at V and 0 bases at J, with 12 bases between the two ends. CDR1 is ENHRY, CDR2 SYGVKD, per germline.

V gene TRBV7-2 combines with J gene TRBJ2-1, with TRBD2 matching 12 bases. V was clipped by 4 bases and J by 4 bases; unmatched bases: 8. This CDR3 has 17 residues. Germline V CDR1 and CDR2: SGHTA, FQGNSA. CDR3 sequence reads: CASSYRLAGVLYNEQFF. The CDR3 DNA is TGTGCCAGCAGCTACCGACTAGCGGGAGTTCTTTACAATGAGCAGTTCTTC.

The chain combines TRBV28 with TRBJ2-1; TRBD2 aligns across 9 bases. V lost 10 bases, J lost 4 bases, and 11 bases stayed unmatched. CDR1 and CDR2 (germline): MDHEN, SYDVKM. The CDR3 contains 15 residues. The CDR3 protein is CATVGLAGSYNEQFF. The CDR3, as DNA: TGTGCCACCGTCGGCCTAGCGGGATCGTACAATGAGCAGTTCTTC.